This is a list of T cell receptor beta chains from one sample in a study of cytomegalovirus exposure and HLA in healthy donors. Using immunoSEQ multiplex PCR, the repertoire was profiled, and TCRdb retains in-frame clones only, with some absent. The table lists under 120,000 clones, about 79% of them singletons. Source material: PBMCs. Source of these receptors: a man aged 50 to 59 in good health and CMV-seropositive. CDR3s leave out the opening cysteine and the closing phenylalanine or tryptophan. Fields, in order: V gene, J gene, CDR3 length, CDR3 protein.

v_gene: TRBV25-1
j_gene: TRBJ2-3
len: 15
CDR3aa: ASSRTTGLGGSDTQY

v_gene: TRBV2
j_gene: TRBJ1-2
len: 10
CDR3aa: ASGTGSTGYT

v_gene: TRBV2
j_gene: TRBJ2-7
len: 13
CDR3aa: ASSAWGRSSYEQY

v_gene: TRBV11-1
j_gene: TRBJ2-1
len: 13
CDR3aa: ASSLTSGRTNEQF

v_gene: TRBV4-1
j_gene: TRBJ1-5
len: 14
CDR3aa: ASSRGGAVSNQPQH

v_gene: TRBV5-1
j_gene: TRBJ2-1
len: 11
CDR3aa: ASSLREYNEQF

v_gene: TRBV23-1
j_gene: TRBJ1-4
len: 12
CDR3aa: ASSSTGRREKLF

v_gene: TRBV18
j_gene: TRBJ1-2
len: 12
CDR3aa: ASATGNSNYGYT

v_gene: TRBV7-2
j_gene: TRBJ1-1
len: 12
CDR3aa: ASSPNRGRTEAF

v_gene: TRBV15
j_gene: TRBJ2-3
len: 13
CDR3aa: ATSGRSGGAETQY

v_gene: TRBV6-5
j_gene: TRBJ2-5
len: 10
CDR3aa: ASFNRAETQY

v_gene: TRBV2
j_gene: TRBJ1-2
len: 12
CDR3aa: ASSYYREVHGYT

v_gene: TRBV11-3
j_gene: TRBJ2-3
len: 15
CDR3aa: AISPGLAGGWADTQY

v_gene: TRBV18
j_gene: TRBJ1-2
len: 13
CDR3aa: ASSPGQGGTDGYT

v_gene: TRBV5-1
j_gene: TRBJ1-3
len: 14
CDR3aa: ASSLGSARSGNTIY

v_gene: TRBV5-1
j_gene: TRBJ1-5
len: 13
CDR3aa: ASSLGGGFNQPQH

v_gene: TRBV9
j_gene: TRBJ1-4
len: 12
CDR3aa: ASSVGDSNEKLF

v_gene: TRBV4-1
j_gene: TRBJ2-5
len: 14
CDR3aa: ASSQIPWREQETQY

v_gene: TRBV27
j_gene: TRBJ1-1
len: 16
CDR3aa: ASSDHRDIGPGDTEAF

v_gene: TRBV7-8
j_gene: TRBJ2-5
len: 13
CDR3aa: ASSPGDRTTETQY

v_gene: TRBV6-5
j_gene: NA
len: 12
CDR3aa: ASSYGTGGYEQY

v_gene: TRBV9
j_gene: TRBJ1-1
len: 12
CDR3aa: ASSPGTGNTEAF

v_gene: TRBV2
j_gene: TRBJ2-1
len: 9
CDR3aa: ASTLLEVKF

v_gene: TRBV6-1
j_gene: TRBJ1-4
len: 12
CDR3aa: ASRRQGAREKLF

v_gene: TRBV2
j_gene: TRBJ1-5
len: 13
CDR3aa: ASSEPPVKISPQH

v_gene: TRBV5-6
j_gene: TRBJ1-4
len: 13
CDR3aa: ASSSWTRGDEKLF

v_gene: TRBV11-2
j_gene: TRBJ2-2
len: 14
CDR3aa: ASSSRLAGVTGELF

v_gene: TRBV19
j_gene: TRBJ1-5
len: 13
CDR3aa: ASSIRWTGGKPQH

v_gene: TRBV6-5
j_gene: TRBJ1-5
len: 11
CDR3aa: ASSTREVQPQH

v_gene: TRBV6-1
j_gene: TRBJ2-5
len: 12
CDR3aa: ASSRVLEQETQY

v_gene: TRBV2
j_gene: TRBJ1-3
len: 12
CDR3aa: ATRTLLSGNTIY

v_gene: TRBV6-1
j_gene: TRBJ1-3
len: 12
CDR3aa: ASSETPSGNTIY

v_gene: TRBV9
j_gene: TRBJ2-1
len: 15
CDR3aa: ASSVRPFVRLDNEQF

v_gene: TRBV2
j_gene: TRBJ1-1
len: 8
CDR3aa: ARLSTEAF

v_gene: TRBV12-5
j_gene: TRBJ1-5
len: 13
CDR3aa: ASALGQGSNQPQH

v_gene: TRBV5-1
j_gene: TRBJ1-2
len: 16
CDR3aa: ASSLFAPGQGLNYGYT

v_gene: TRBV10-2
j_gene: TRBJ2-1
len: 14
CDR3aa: ASSENGGSRYNEQF

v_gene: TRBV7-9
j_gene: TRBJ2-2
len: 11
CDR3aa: ASSSTVAGELF

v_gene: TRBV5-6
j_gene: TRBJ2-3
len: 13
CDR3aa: ASSPTGEGTDTQY

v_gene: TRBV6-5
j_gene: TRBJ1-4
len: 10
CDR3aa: ASSRGDGELF

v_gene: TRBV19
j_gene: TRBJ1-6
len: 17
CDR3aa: ASSIDVPGQGAFNSPLH

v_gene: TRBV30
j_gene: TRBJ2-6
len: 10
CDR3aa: ACPRAGNVLT

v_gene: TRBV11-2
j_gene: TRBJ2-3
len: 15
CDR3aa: ASSLFVRDSGTDTQY

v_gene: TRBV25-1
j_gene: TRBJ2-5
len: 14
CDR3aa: ASSDWGLAGGWTQY

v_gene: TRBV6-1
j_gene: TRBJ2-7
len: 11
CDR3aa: ASRGRTPHEQY

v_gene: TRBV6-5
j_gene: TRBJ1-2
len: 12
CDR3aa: ASSPRTGSSGYT

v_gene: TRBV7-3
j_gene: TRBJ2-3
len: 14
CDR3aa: ASSFTGTSGADTQY

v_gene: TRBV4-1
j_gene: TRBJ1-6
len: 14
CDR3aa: ASSQGPLSQVAPLH

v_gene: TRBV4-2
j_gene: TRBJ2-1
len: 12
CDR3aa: ASSQDWGSGEEF

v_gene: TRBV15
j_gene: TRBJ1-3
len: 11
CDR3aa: ATSRGPGNTIY

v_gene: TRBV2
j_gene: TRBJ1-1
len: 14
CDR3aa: ASSPGQAALNAEAF

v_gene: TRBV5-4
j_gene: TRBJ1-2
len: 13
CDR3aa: ASRRGIGGNYGYT

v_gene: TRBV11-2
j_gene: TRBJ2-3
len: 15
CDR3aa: ASSLGKVAGRTDTQY